Listed below are T cell receptor beta chains from one sample, sequenced in a study of beta chain features in type 1 diabetes. Here immunoSEQ multiplex PCR was the method, and the copy in TCRdb shows in-frame clones only, minus some. The sample holds approximately 380,000 clones, roughly 15% seen once. Sequenced input: naive CD4+ T cells from blood. These receptors all come from a woman between 18 and 29 years old in good health. Each CDR3 is given with its conserved first and last residue. Each record gives: clone size, D gene, V gene, CDR3 length, J gene, CDR3 protein, CDR3 DNA. D genes are given only for firm matches. Rows give clone size only sometimes, using once, few, many, or a class for an expanded clone.

clone size: few
D gene: TRBD1
V gene: TRBV5-6
CDR3 length: 15
J gene: TRBJ1-1
CDR3 protein: CASSLLSRGYTEAFF
CDR3 DNA: TGTGCCAGCAGCTTATTGAGCAGGGGGTACACTGAAGCTTTCTTT

clone size: .
D gene: .
V gene: TRBV11-3
CDR3 length: 12
J gene: TRBJ2-1
CDR3 protein: CASSRLVGEQFF
CDR3 DNA: TGTGCCAGCAGCCGACTAGTTGGTGAGCAGTTCTTC

clone size: few
D gene: .
V gene: TRBV25-1
CDR3 length: 12
J gene: TRBJ2-3
CDR3 protein: CASSSSTDTQYF
CDR3 DNA: TGTGCCAGCAGTTCTAGCACAGATACGCAGTATTTT

clone size: .
D gene: TRBD2
V gene: TRBV9
CDR3 length: 14
J gene: TRBJ2-1
CDR3 protein: CASSVTSGSNEQFF
CDR3 DNA: TGTGCCAGCAGCGTGACTAGCGGGAGCAATGAGCAGTTCTTC

clone size: few
D gene: TRBD1
V gene: TRBV4-2
CDR3 length: 16
J gene: TRBJ1-1
CDR3 protein: CASSPQGAGKNTEAFF
CDR3 DNA: TGTGCCAGCAGCCCACAGGGGGCCGGCAAGAACACTGAAGCTTTCTTT

clone size: .
D gene: TRBD2
V gene: TRBV5-1
CDR3 length: 12
J gene: TRBJ2-7
CDR3 protein: CASRGSGSEQYF
CDR3 DNA: TGCGCCAGCAGGGGTAGCGGGAGCGAGCAGTACTTC

clone size: few
D gene: .
V gene: TRBV9
CDR3 length: 15
J gene: TRBJ2-7
CDR3 protein: CASSVAPASAGEQYF
CDR3 DNA: TGTGCCAGCAGCGTAGCTCCGGCTAGCGCTGGCGAGCAGTACTTC

clone size: few
D gene: TRBD2
V gene: TRBV29-1
CDR3 length: 15
J gene: TRBJ2-1
CDR3 protein: CSVDKRETPRNEQFF
CDR3 DNA: TGCAGCGTTGACAAGCGGGAAACCCCTAGAAATGAGCAGTTCTTC

clone size: .
D gene: TRBD1
V gene: TRBV10-2
CDR3 length: 13
J gene: TRBJ2-7
CDR3 protein: CASGGTGQGEQYF
CDR3 DNA: TGCGCCAGCGGTGGGACAGGGCAAGGCGAGCAGTACTTC

clone size: .
D gene: .
V gene: TRBV11-2
CDR3 length: 14
J gene: TRBJ2-1
CDR3 protein: CASSSRTDLNEQFF
CDR3 DNA: TGTGCCAGCAGCTCCCGGACAGACCTCAATGAGCAGTTCTTC

clone size: .
D gene: .
V gene: TRBV7-9
CDR3 length: 16
J gene: TRBJ1-1
CDR3 protein: CASSPGQREMNTEAFF
CDR3 DNA: TGTGCCAGCAGCCCTGGACAGAGAGAGATGAACACTGAAGCTTTCTTT

clone size: few
D gene: .
V gene: TRBV28
CDR3 length: 12
J gene: TRBJ1-2
CDR3 protein: CASSPGYRDYTF
CDR3 DNA: TGTGCCAGCAGTCCGGGGTACAGGGACTACACCTTC

clone size: .
D gene: TRBD1
V gene: TRBV6-1
CDR3 length: 16
J gene: TRBJ2-3
CDR3 protein: CASSERDRGLTDTQYF
CDR3 DNA: TGTGCCAGCAGTGAAAGGGACAGGGGGCTGACAGATACGCAGTATTTT

clone size: .
D gene: .
V gene: TRBV14
CDR3 length: 16
J gene: TRBJ2-3
CDR3 protein: CASSQGPGALTDTQYF
CDR3 DNA: TGTGCCAGCAGCCAAGGCCCAGGGGCCCTCACAGATACGCAGTATTTT

clone size: .
D gene: .
V gene: TRBV7-5
CDR3 length: 15
J gene: TRBJ1-5
CDR3 protein: CARSPGARIDQPQHF
CDR3 DNA: TGTGCCAGAAGCCCAGGGGCCAGAATTGATCAGCCCCAGCATTTT

clone size: few
D gene: TRBD1
V gene: TRBV7-9
CDR3 length: 15
J gene: TRBJ1-1
CDR3 protein: CASREQTGGKTEAFF
CDR3 DNA: TGTGCCAGCAGGGAGCAGACAGGGGGGAAAACTGAAGCTTTCTTT

clone size: few
D gene: TRBD2
V gene: TRBV7-2
CDR3 length: 17
J gene: TRBJ2-5
CDR3 protein: CASSLDRGSGTVETQYF
CDR3 DNA: TGTGCCAGCAGCTTAGATCGTGGTAGCGGGACCGTGGAGACCCAGTACTTC

clone size: few
D gene: .
V gene: TRBV7-9
CDR3 length: 18
J gene: TRBJ2-7
CDR3 protein: CASSSRSTLQALSYEQYF
CDR3 DNA: TGTGCCAGCAGCTCCCGATCGACCTTACAGGCCCTCTCCTACGAGCAGTACTTC

clone size: .
D gene: .
V gene: TRBV9
CDR3 length: 15
J gene: TRBJ2-3
CDR3 protein: CASSVVSASAQGQYF
CDR3 DNA: TGTGCCAGCAGCGTAGTAAGCGCCTCTGCCCAGGGGCAGTATTTT

clone size: .
D gene: TRBD1
V gene: TRBV7-2
CDR3 length: 14
J gene: TRBJ2-7
CDR3 protein: CASSPGQARNEQYF
CDR3 DNA: TGTGCCAGCAGCCCGGGACAGGCTAGGAACGAGCAGTACTTC

clone size: few
D gene: .
V gene: TRBV7-2
CDR3 length: 15
J gene: TRBJ2-7
CDR3 protein: CASSLGSGTSYEQYF
CDR3 DNA: TGTGCCAGCAGCTTAGGGTCGGGAACATCCTACGAGCAGTACTTC

clone size: .
D gene: .
V gene: TRBV6-1
CDR3 length: 13
J gene: TRBJ1-2
CDR3 protein: CASRDITAAGYTF
CDR3 DNA: TGTGCCAGCCGGGATATCACAGCGGCTGGCTACACCTTC

clone size: few
D gene: .
V gene: TRBV6-5
CDR3 length: 15
J gene: TRBJ2-1
CDR3 protein: CASSYGGADYNEQFF
CDR3 DNA: TGTGCCAGCAGTTACGGCGGGGCCGACTACAATGAGCAGTTCTTC

clone size: .
D gene: .
V gene: TRBV9
CDR3 length: 15
J gene: TRBJ2-1
CDR3 protein: CASSVGYRAQNEQFF
CDR3 DNA: TGTGCCAGCAGCGTAGGTTACAGGGCTCAAAATGAGCAGTTCTTC

clone size: .
D gene: TRBD2
V gene: TRBV7-3
CDR3 length: 17
J gene: TRBJ2-3
CDR3 protein: CASSLMGLAGRVDTQYF
CDR3 DNA: TGTGCCAGCAGCTTAATGGGACTAGCGGGACGTGTAGATACGCAGTATTTT

clone size: .
D gene: TRBD1
V gene: TRBV5-1
CDR3 length: 19
J gene: TRBJ2-6
CDR3 protein: CASSSRTGIQSAGANVLTF
CDR3 DNA: TGCGCCAGCAGCTCCCGGACAGGGATACAATCGGCTGGGGCCAACGTCCTGACTTTC

clone size: .
D gene: .
V gene: TRBV28
CDR3 length: 15
J gene: TRBJ2-5
CDR3 protein: CASSRLGSSRETQYF
CDR3 DNA: TGTGCCAGCAGTCGCCTGGGCTCCTCTCGGGAGACCCAGTACTTC

clone size: few
D gene: TRBD1
V gene: TRBV28
CDR3 length: 14
J gene: TRBJ2-5
CDR3 protein: CASSLLAGGETQYF
CDR3 DNA: TGTGCCAGCAGTTTATTGGCAGGGGGAGAGACCCAGTACTTC

clone size: few
D gene: .
V gene: TRBV9
CDR3 length: 15
J gene: TRBJ2-5
CDR3 protein: CASSVGHKGQETQYF
CDR3 DNA: TGTGCCAGCAGCGTAGGACATAAGGGGCAAGAGACCCAGTACTTC

clone size: .
D gene: .
V gene: TRBV30
CDR3 length: 13
J gene: TRBJ2-5
CDR3 protein: CAWKFSGQETQYF
CDR3 DNA: TGTGCCTGGAAGTTCTCAGGGCAAGAGACCCAGTACTTC

clone size: .
D gene: .
V gene: TRBV29-1
CDR3 length: 13
J gene: TRBJ2-7
CDR3 protein: CSVSPQGRYEQYF
CDR3 DNA: TGCAGCGTCTCGCCTCAGGGCCGCTACGAGCAGTACTTC

clone size: few
D gene: .
V gene: TRBV27
CDR3 length: 17
J gene: TRBJ2-6
CDR3 protein: CASRSTQTGPGANVLTF
CDR3 DNA: TGTGCCAGCAGATCTACTCAGACAGGCCCTGGGGCCAACGTCCTGACTTTC

clone size: few
D gene: .
V gene: TRBV29-1
CDR3 length: 13
J gene: TRBJ2-7
CDR3 protein: CSVVWGTLTEQYF
CDR3 DNA: TGCAGCGTTGTTTGGGGCACCCTCACCGAGCAGTACTTC

clone size: .
D gene: TRBD2
V gene: TRBV28
CDR3 length: 15
J gene: TRBJ2-7
CDR3 protein: CASSFLSSGTYEQYF
CDR3 DNA: TGTGCCAGCAGTTTCTTATCTAGCGGGACCTACGAGCAGTACTTC

clone size: few
D gene: .
V gene: TRBV19
CDR3 length: 16
J gene: TRBJ2-1
CDR3 protein: CASSMNREGSYNEQFF
CDR3 DNA: TGTGCCAGTAGTATGAACAGGGAAGGGTCCTACAATGAGCAGTTCTTC

clone size: once
D gene: .
V gene: TRBV18
CDR3 length: 19
J gene: TRBJ1-2
CDR3 protein: CASSQGTGSVAVLNYGYTF
CDR3 DNA: TGTGCCAGCTCACAGGGAACGGGGAGTGTTGCGGTCCTTAACTATGGCTACACCTTC

clone size: .
D gene: .
V gene: TRBV7-7
CDR3 length: 15
J gene: TRBJ2-7
CDR3 protein: CASSPSASPAGEQYF
CDR3 DNA: TGTGCCAGCAGCCCAAGCGCAAGCCCCGCGGGAGAGCAGTACTTC

clone size: few
D gene: TRBD1
V gene: TRBV5-1
CDR3 length: 16
J gene: TRBJ1-2
CDR3 protein: CASSLEGAGGRYGYTF
CDR3 DNA: TGCGCCAGCAGCTTGGAGGGTGCAGGGGGACGGTATGGCTACACCTTC

clone size: .
D gene: .
V gene: TRBV4-3
CDR3 length: 14
J gene: TRBJ1-1
CDR3 protein: CASSQASVGEEAFF
CDR3 DNA: TGCGCCAGCAGCCAAGCTTCCGTGGGCGAAGAAGCTTTCTTT

clone size: few
D gene: .
V gene: TRBV9
CDR3 length: 12
J gene: TRBJ2-3
CDR3 protein: CASSSGKDTQYF
CDR3 DNA: TGTGCCAGCAGCTCAGGAAAAGATACGCAGTATTTT

clone size: .
D gene: TRBD2
V gene: TRBV2
CDR3 length: 13
J gene: TRBJ2-7
CDR3 protein: CASSEEMGLGKYF
CDR3 DNA: TGTGCCAGCAGTGAAGAGATGGGACTAGGAAAGTACTTC

clone size: .
D gene: .
V gene: TRBV27
CDR3 length: 14
J gene: TRBJ1-3
CDR3 protein: CASSFGGTGNTIYF
CDR3 DNA: TGTGCCAGCAGTTTCGGGGGAACAGGAAACACCATATATTTT

clone size: few
D gene: .
V gene: TRBV30
CDR3 length: 15
J gene: TRBJ2-1
CDR3 protein: CAWNKWGLSYNEQFF
CDR3 DNA: TGTGCCTGGAACAAATGGGGCCTGTCCTACAATGAGCAGTTCTTC

clone size: .
D gene: TRBD1
V gene: TRBV18
CDR3 length: 15
J gene: TRBJ2-7
CDR3 protein: CASSKGTGDYYEQYF
CDR3 DNA: TGTGCCAGCTCAAAGGGGACAGGGGATTACTACGAGCAGTACTTC

clone size: .
D gene: .
V gene: TRBV7-6
CDR3 length: 14
J gene: TRBJ2-3
CDR3 protein: CASSLVVSTDTQYF
CDR3 DNA: TGTGCCAGCAGCTTAGTAGTTAGCACAGATACGCAGTATTTT

clone size: .
D gene: .
V gene: TRBV28
CDR3 length: 13
J gene: TRBJ2-7
CDR3 protein: CASRSQQGYEQYF
CDR3 DNA: TGTGCCAGCAGATCACAACAGGGCTACGAGCAGTACTTC

clone size: .
D gene: .
V gene: TRBV30
CDR3 length: 12
J gene: TRBJ2-7
CDR3 protein: CAWTPVSGEQYF
CDR3 DNA: TGTGCCTGGACCCCTGTCAGCGGCGAGCAGTACTTC

clone size: few
D gene: TRBD2
V gene: TRBV4-2
CDR3 length: 17
J gene: TRBJ2-7
CDR3 protein: CASSRGLAGGDTYEQYF
CDR3 DNA: TGTGCCAGCAGCCGAGGGCTAGCGGGAGGCGACACCTACGAGCAGTACTTC